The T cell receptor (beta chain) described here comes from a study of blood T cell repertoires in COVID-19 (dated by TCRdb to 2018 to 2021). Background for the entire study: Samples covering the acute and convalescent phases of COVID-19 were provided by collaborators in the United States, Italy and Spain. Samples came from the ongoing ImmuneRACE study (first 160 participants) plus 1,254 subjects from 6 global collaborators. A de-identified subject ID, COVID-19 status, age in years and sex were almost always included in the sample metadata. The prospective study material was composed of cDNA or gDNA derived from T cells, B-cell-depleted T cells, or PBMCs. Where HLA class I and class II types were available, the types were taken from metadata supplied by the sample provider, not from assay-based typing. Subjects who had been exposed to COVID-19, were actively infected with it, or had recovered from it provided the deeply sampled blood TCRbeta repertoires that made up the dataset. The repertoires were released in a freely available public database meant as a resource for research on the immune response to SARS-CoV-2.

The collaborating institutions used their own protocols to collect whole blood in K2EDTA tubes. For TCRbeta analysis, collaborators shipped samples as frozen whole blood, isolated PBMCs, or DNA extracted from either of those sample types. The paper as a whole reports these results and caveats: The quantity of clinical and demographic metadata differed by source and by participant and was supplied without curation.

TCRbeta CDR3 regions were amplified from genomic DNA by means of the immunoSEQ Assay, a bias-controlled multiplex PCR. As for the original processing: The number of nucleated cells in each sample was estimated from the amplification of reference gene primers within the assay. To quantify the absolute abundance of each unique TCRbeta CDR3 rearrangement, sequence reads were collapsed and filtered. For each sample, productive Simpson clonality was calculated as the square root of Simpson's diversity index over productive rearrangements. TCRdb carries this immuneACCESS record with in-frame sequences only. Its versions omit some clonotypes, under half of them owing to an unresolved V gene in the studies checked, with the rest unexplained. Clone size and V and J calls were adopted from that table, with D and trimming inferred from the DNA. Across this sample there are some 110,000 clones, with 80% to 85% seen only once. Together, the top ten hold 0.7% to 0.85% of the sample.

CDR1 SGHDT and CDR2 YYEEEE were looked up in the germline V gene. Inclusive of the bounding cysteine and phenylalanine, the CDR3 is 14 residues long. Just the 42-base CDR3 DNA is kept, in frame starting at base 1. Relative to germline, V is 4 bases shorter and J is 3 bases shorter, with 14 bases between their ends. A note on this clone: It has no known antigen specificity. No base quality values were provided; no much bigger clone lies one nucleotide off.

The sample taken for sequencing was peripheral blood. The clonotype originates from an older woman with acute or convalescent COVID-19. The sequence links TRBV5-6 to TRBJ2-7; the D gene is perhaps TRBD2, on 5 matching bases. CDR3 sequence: CASSATLGSYEQYF. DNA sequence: TGTGCCAGCAGCGCAACATTAGGGAGCTACGAGCAGTACTTC.